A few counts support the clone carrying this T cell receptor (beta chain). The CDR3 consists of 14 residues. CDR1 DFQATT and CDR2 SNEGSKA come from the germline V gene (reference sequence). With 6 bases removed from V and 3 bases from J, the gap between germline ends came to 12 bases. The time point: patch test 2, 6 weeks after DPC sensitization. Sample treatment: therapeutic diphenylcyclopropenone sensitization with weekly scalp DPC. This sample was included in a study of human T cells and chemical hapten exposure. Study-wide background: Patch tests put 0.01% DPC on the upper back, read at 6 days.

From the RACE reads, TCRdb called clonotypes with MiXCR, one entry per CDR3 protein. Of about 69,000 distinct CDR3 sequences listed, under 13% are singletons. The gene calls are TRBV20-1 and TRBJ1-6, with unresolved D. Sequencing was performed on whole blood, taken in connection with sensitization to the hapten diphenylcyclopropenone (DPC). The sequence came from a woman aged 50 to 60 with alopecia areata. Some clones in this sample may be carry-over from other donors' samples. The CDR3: CSASRPGYNSPLHF. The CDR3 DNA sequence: TGCAGTGCCTCGAGGCCGGGCTATAATTCACCCCTCCACTTT.